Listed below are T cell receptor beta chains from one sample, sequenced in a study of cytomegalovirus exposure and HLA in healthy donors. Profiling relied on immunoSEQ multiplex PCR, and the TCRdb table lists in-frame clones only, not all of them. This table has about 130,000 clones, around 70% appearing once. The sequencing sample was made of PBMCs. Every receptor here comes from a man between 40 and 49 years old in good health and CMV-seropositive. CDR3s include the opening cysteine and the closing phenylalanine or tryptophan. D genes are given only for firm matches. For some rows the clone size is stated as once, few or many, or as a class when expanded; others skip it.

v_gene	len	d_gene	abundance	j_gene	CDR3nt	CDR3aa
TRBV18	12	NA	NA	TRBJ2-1	TGTGCCAGCTCACCAACTACCGATGAGCAGTTCTTC	CASSPTTDEQFF
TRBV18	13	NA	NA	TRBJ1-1	TGTGCCAGCTCACTCAGGGCTAACACTGAAGCTTTCTTT	CASSLRANTEAFF
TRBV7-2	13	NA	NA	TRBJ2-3	TGTGCCAGCAGCTTATCCCCCGGAGATACGCAGTATTTT	CASSLSPGDTQYF
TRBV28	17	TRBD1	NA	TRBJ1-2	TGTGCCAGCAGTCTCCTTCGTCGGACAGGGATCCCTTATGGCTACACCTTC	CASSLLRRTGIPYGYTF
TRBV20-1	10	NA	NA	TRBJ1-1	TGCAGTGCTAGTTCGAGTGAAGCTTTCTTT	CSASSSEAFF
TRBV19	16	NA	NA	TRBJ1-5	TGTGCCAGTAGTATAATTAGACAGTTGGACAATCAGCCCCAGCATTTT	CASSIIRQLDNQPQHF
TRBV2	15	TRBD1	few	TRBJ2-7	TGTGCCAGCAGTGAAACAGTTAGACAGGGGTGGGAGCAGTACTTC	CASSETVRQGWEQYF
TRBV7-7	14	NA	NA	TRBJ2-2	TGTGCTAGCAGCGCAGAAGAAAACACCGGGGAGCTGTTTTTT	CASSAEENTGELFF
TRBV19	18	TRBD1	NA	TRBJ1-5	TGTGCCAGTAGTATTTTCCCGTTGGCAGGGGGATGGCGGCAGCCCCAGCATTTT	CASSIFPLAGGWRQPQHF
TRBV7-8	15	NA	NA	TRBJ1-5	TGTGCCAGCAGCCCCTCGGTCGGGGGTTTGATGCCCCAGCATTTT	CASSPSVGGLMPQHF
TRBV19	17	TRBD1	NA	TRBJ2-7	TGTGCCAGTAGTACCCCACTATACCGGGACAGAGCCTACGAGCAGTACTTC	CASSTPLYRDRAYEQYF
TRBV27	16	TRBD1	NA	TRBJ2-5	TGTGCCAGCAGGTCAAGGGAGGACAGGGGTGGAGAGACCCAGTACTTC	CASRSREDRGGETQYF
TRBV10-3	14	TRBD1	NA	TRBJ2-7	TGTGCCATCAGTGAAAGTCAGGGGGCAAACGAGCAGTACTTC	CAISESQGANEQYF
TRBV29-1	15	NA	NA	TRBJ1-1	TGCAGCGTTGGGACCGAGGACAGATACTTCACTGAAGCTTTCTTT	CSVGTEDRYFTEAFF
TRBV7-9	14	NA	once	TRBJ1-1	TGTGCCAGCAGCTTGCAGGGGATGAACACTGAAGCTTTCTTT	CASSLQGMNTEAFF
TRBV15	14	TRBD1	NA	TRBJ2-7	TGTGCCACCTCGGACAGGATCAATTCCTACGAGCAGTACTTC	CATSDRINSYEQYF
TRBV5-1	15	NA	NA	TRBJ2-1	TGCGCCAGCAGTTTTTCATCGGGTGTCGGGAATGAGCAGTTCTTC	CASSFSSGVGNEQFF
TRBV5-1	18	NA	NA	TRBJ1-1	TGCGCCAGCAGCTTGGCATCGGTTGGGGGGGGCGTGGGAACTGAAGCTTTCTTT	CASSLASVGGGVGTEAFF
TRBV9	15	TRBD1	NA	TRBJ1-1	TGTGCCAGCAGCGTAGCAGCAGACAGGGAGACTGAAGCTTTCTTT	CASSVAADRETEAFF
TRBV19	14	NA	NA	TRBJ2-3	TGTGCCAGTAGTATGGACAGAGGCACAGATACGCAGTATTTT	CASSMDRGTDTQYF
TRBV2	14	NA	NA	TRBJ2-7	TGTGCCAGCAGTGGGCGGACTCCGTCCTACGAGCAGTACTTC	CASSGRTPSYEQYF
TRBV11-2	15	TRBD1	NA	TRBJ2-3	TGTGCCAGCAGCTTGGGACAGGATATCACAGATACGCAGTATTTT	CASSLGQDITDTQYF
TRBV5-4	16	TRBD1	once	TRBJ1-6	TGTGCCAGCAGCTTGACCGGACAGGGAAGAAGTTCACCCCTCCACTTT	CASSLTGQGRSSPLHF
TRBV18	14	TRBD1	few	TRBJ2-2	TGTGCCAGCTCTCGGACAGGGGAGGCCGGGGAGCTGTTTTTT	CASSRTGEAGELFF
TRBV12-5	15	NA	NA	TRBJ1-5	TGTGCTAGTGGTTTCTTCCCCCCTACGCGGCAGCCCCAGCATTTT	CASGFFPPTRQPQHF
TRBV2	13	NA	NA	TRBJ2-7	TGTGCCAGCAGGGCCGGGGTCTCCTACGAGCAGTACTTC	CASRAGVSYEQYF
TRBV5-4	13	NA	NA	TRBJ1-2	TGTGCCAGCAGCTTCGTCTCAGCGGATGGCTACACCTTC	CASSFVSADGYTF
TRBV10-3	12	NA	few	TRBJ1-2	TGTGCCATCAGTGGCAGGGGATATGGCTACACCTTC	CAISGRGYGYTF
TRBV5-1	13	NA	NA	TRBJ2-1	TGCGCCAGCAGCTCCCTATACTACAATGAGCAGTTCTTC	CASSSLYYNEQFF
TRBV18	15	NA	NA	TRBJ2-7	TGTGCCAGCTCACCACGGCCGGCGAGGAACTACGAGCAGTACTTC	CASSPRPARNYEQYF
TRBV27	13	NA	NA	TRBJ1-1	TGTGCCAGCAGTTTAGGTGGGAGCGCTGAAGCTTTCTTT	CASSLGGSAEAFF
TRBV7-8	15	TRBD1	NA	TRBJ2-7	TGTGCCAGCAGATTGGCGGGACAGGGATCCTACGAGCAGTACTTC	CASRLAGQGSYEQYF
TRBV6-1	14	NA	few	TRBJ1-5	TGTGCCAGCAGCGGACAACATAGCAATCAGCCCCAGCATTTT	CASSGQHSNQPQHF
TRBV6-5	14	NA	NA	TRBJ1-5	TGTGCCAGCAGTTACTCGATTACCAGTCAGCCCCAGCATTTT	CASSYSITSQPQHF
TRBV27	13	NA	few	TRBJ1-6	TGTGCCAGCAGTTTATCGTTCCAGTCACCCCTCCACTTT	CASSLSFQSPLHF
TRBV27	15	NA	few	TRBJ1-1	TGTGCCAGCAGTTACCAACAGGGATTGGGCACTGAAGCTTTCTTT	CASSYQQGLGTEAFF
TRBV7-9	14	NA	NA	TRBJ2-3	TGTGCCAGCAGCAGCGAAAGATTCACAGATACGCAGTATTTT	CASSSERFTDTQYF
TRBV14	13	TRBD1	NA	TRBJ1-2	TGTGCCAGCCGCACACAGGGGGAGGATGGCTACACCTTC	CASRTQGEDGYTF
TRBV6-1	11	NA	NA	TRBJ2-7	TGTGCCAGCAGCGGGGGGCTCGAGCAGTACTTC	CASSGGLEQYF
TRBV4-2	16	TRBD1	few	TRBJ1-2	TGTGCCAGCAGCCAAGATCTGGGACAGTGGAACTATGGCTACACCTTC	CASSQDLGQWNYGYTF
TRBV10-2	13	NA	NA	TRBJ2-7	TGCGCCAGCAGTGCGCAGGGCCCCTACGAGCAGTACTTC	CASSAQGPYEQYF
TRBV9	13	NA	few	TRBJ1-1	TGTGCCAGCAGCGCTCAGGGGCACACTGAAGCTTTCTTT	CASSAQGHTEAFF
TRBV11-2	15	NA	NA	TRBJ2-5	TGTGCCAGCAGCTTAGATCTAGGTTTTCAAGAGACCCAGTACTTC	CASSLDLGFQETQYF
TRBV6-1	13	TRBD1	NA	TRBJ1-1	TGTGCCAGCAGGCGACAGGGGGGAACTGAAGCTTTCTTT	CASRRQGGTEAFF
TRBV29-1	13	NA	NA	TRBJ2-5	TGCAGCGTTGGCGAAGCGGCAAGGGAGACCCAGTACTTC	CSVGEAARETQYF
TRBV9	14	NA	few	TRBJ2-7	TGTGCCAGCAGCGTAGGAGGAGACTCCTACGAGCAGTACTTC	CASSVGGDSYEQYF
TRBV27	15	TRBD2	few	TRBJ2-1	TGTGCCAGCAGGTTAGCGGGAGGGAACTACAATGAGCAGTTCTTC	CASRLAGGNYNEQFF
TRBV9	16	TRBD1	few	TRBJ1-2	TGTGCCAGCAGCGCCACTATAAGACAGGGGAACTATGGCTACACCTTC	CASSATIRQGNYGYTF
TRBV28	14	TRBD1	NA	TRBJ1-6	TGTGCCAGCCGGATTCAGGGGGCGCGTTCACCCCTCCACTTT	CASRIQGARSPLHF
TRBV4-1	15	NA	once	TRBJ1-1	TGCGCCAGCAGTCGAGCTCTGGGCTTGAACACTGAAGCTTTCTTT	CASSRALGLNTEAFF
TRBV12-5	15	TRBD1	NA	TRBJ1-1	TGTGCTAGTGGTTTGGTCATCGGGACAGGGGGTGAAGCTTTCTTT	CASGLVIGTGGEAFF
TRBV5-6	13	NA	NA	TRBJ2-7	TGTGCCAGCAGCTTGGGGGCGGGTTCCGAGCAGTACTTC	CASSLGAGSEQYF